The T cell receptor beta chain under discussion was sequenced for a study of T cell changes during pregnancy in multiple sclerosis. CDR3 length: 14 residues. V was clipped by 7 bases and J by 1 base; unmatched bases: 6. Germline values: CDR1 SGHNT, CDR2 YYREEE (reference sequence). Profiling relied on immunoSEQ multiplex PCR, and the TCRdb table lists in-frame clones only, not all of them. The sample gives about 97,000 clones, about nine tenths of which show up once; just over 0.75% is in the top ten. The receptor's source is a female donor in good health, enrolled as a control in a pregnancy study. This material consisted of peripheral blood, taken in the second trimester of pregnancy. The gene calls are TRBV5-4 and TRBJ2-5; 8 bases fit TRBD2. The CDR3 nucleotides read TGTGCCAGCCAGCGTAGCGGGGCCCAAGAGACCCAGTACTTC. It translates to CASQRSGAQETQYF.